This T cell receptor beta chain originates from a study of blood T cells in healthy people across ages. Primers used in a second PCR of about 7 to 12 cycles were a sample-barcoded 5' primer and a J-beta primer mix. TCRdb recomputed calls from the 5' RACE reads with MiXCR, one row per CDR3 protein. In the table there are 1 million or so distinct CDR3 sequences, 20% to 25% of which are singletons. This clonotype has only a few counts. The CDR3 has 16 residues. The V gene's germline CDR1 is SGHAT and CDR2 FQNNGV. Trimming cost V 4 bases and J 1 base; bases outside gene matches: 5. These same records also appear under a second study, on T cells of mothers and their children.

The specimen was blood. This TCR derives from a girl aged 2 to 9 in good health. The chain recombines TRBV11-2 with TRBJ2-3, with 10 bases identical to TRBD2. The CDR3 reads CASSSQAGGGTDTQYF. CDR3 sequence (DNA): TGTGCCAGCAGCTCACAAGCGGGAGGGGGCACAGATACGCAGTATTTT.